A single TCR beta chain is shown here with its context. Time point: patch test 3, about 24 weeks after DPC sensitization. Treatment defined: therapeutic diphenylcyclopropenone sensitization with weekly scalp DPC. Alopecia patients between 18 and 70 years old and suitable for DPC were used as donors. Using its own MiXCR run on the RACE reads, TCRdb lists one record per CDR3 protein. The sample has over 55,000 distinct CDR3 sequences; roughly 12% are singletons. V shed 2 bases and J shed 1 base, with 12 bases lying between them. Germline loops: CDR1 SGHVS, CDR2 FQNEAQ. CDR3 length: 16 amino acids. This sample is part of a study of human T cells and chemical hapten exposure.

This chain uses TRBV7-8 with TRBJ1-5; D unclear. The receptor's source is a man aged 25-45 years with alopecia areata. Some clones in this sample may be carry-over from other donors' samples. This material consisted of whole blood, taken in connection with sensitization to the hapten diphenylcyclopropenone (DPC). CDR3 DNA: TGTGCCAGCAGCTTACTTGAGGGTCGGAGCAATCAGCCCCAGCATTTT. It codes for CASSLLEGRSNQPQHF.